The text below deals with one T cell receptor (beta chain). There is no known antigen for this receptor. The record has no base qualities; no much larger clone is one base away. The library was made by the immunoSEQ multiplex PCR assay. Per the source publication's procedure: Richness and clonality were used to summarize the repertoires, and clones that significantly expanded or contracted between pre- and post-therapy samples were identified. As stored in TCRdb, this immuneACCESS dataset retains in-frame rearrangements with V and J assigned. A fraction of the clones does not appear; measured against another copy, unresolved V genes explain less than half of the discrepancy, and the remainder lacks a known reason. That table furnishes V, J and clone size, whereas the DNA furnished D and trimming. Recorded for this sample are about 33,000 clones; 80% to 95% of them occurred a single time. The ten largest account for approximately 2.2% of the sample.

The entry originates in a study of neoadjuvant nivolumab and ipilimumab in lung cancer (dated by TCRdb to the early 2020s). A note on the overall study: Intravenous nivolumab was dosed at 3 mg/kg on days 1, 15 and 29, and in the combination arm ipilimumab 1 mg/kg was added on day 1 only. The major pathologic response (MPR) rate in the intention-to-treat population in each study arm was designated as the primary trial endpoint. In the trial, 44 patients with operable NSCLC were treated, of whom about 23 were randomized to nivolumab monotherapy and around 20 to nivolumab plus ipilimumab. TCR repertoires were compared between pretherapy (baseline) peripheral blood and tumors resected at surgery after neoadjuvant immune checkpoint blockade. Matched pretherapy and resected tumor pairs were analyzed for seven patients: four treated with nivolumab and three with nivolumab plus ipilimumab.

The time point label, as the study defines it: at surgical resection after neoadjuvant nivolumab +/- ipilimumab. Samples were obtained from the phase 2 randomized NEOSTAR trial, in which neoadjuvant nivolumab or nivolumab plus ipilimumab followed by surgery was tested in operable NSCLC. What the research found in general, with its limitations: Compared with tumor-adjacent uninvolved lung, resected tumors had greater TCR richness and clonality, and increases showed up in more of the dual-therapy-treated tumors. TCR sequencing was performed in a small number of samples. From pretherapy to surgery, tumor T-cell richness and clonality increased in three of three dual-therapy tumors but in only two of four nivolumab-treated tumors. There was no significant correlation between TCR clonality and pathologic tumor regression, and just a single major-pathologic-response sample was available for the clonality-regression analysis. Richness in tumors resected after neoadjuvant therapy showed a positive correlation with pretherapy blood TCR richness (Spearman R = 0.82).

This specimen was peripheral blood, taken after neoadjuvant nivolumab, alone or with ipilimumab, at or shortly before surgery. The source is an adult with non-small cell lung cancer.

In nucleotides, the sequence is TGTGCCAGCAGCCCCGGGGCCACATTCGAGACCCAGTACTTC. This yields the protein CASSPGATFETQYF. The chain is assembled from TRBV7-9 and TRBJ2-5; the D segment is perhaps TRBD1 or TRBD2, each sharing 5 matched bases. The trim is 5 bases for V and 5 bases for J, with a gap of 15 bases between the germline ends. CDR1 and CDR2, looked up from the germline V gene (reference sequence), are SEHNR and FQNEAQ. Taken from cysteine to phenylalanine, the CDR3 has 14 residues. The DNA shown is the 42-base CDR3, in frame from base 1.